The 27 T cell receptor beta chains in this list originate from one sample, sequenced in a study of CD8+CD57+ T cells in acquired aplastic anemia (dated by TCRdb to about 2018). Reads for this sample came from an Illumina HiSeq 2000. Genomic DNA served as template for TCR beta VDJ combination and CDR3 sequence profiling. TCRdb reprocessing: public reads trimmed at Q25 with fastp, clones called with MiXCR, in-frame beta chains kept. Every entry covers one CDR3 protein and lists the most common genes and DNA from its rows. The sample includes approximately 80,000 distinct CDR3 sequences, with about 70% observed a single time. Roughly 80% of the sample is in the top ten clones. Expansion of CD8+CD57+ cells had been shown by flow cytometry in the patients chosen for sequencing. The sample comprised sorted CD4+, CD8+, or CD8+CD57+ T cells (not recorded which) from PBMCs. The receptors were sampled from a human donor with aplastic anemia.

The V gene is TRBV19, the J gene TRBJ1-1; no firm D call. Germline lookup yields CDR1 LNHDA and CDR2 SQIVND (reference sequence). V lost 8 bases and J 6 bases, leaving 16 bases between the germline ends. The CDR3 loop spans 13 amino acids. CDR3 nucleotides: TGTGCCAGTGTCGCCAGAGGGAGGGCTGAAGCTTTCTTT. It translates to CASVARGRAEAFF.

The chain couples TRBV11-1 to TRBJ1-2; D not resolved. V was clipped by 2 bases and J by 0 bases, with 13 bases between them. Germline lookup yields CDR1 SGHAT and CDR2 FQDESV (reference sequence). This CDR3 region has 16 residues. CDR3 in DNA: TGTGCCAGCAGCTTATTGAACACCCAAGCTAACTATGGCTACACCTTC. Translation gives CASSLLNTQANYGYTF. The full variable domain, rest sourced from reference TRBV11-1 and TRBJ1-2, is EAEVAQSPRYKITEKSQAVAFWCDPISGHATLYWYRQILGQGPELLVQFQDESVVDDSQLPKDRFSAERLKGVDSTLKIQPAELGDSAMYLCASSLLNTQANYGYTFGSGTRLTVV.

The V call is TRBV29-1, the J call TRBJ2-3; 9 bases line up with TRBD2. V lost 4 bases and J lost 0; bases outside the gene matches: 5. This CDR3 has 15 amino acids. Germline CDR1 reads SQVTM; CDR2 reads ANQGSEA. The CDR3 reads CSVGIAGASTDTQYF. CDR3 nucleotides: TGCAGCGTTGGGATAGCGGGGGCTAGCACAGATACGCAGTATTTT.

This clonotype was detected only a few times. The chain uses TRBV24-1 and TRBJ2-5; no clear D. There are 13 residues in the CDR3. CDR1 KGHDR and CDR2 SFDVKD come from the germline V gene. V dropped 4 bases and J dropped 4 bases, with 9 bases sitting between them. This CDR3 reads CATSDSGLETQYF. The CDR3, as DNA: TGTGCCACCAGTGACTCCGGGTTAGAGACCCAGTACTTC.

This chain links TRBV15 with TRBJ1-3, with D perhaps matching TRBD1 (5 bases). Trimming stripped 8 bases from V and 0 bases from J, with 8 bases between. The CDR3 totals 13 residues. Germline values: CDR1 LNHNV, CDR2 YYDKDF (reference sequence). The CDR3 protein is CATGQGSGNTIYF. The CDR3 DNA reads as TGTGCCACCGGGCAGGGCTCTGGAAACACCATATATTTT.

This clonotype was picked up a small number of times. The chain couples TRBV7-9 to TRBJ1-5; D gene ambiguous. Trimming cost V 10 bases and J 3 bases, with 13 bases left between them. The CDR3 loop spans 13 amino acids. From germline, CDR1 is SEHNR and CDR2 FQNEAQ (reference sequence). The CDR3 protein is CATGGLDNQPQHF. CDR3 DNA sequence: TGTGCCACCGGAGGATTAGACAATCAGCCCCAGCATTTT.

The chain employs TRBV20-1 and TRBJ1-1; D perhaps matches TRBD1 (5 bases). The germline V and J ends were trimmed by 5 bases and 11 bases, with 12 bases remaining between them. The CDR3 covers 10 residues. Germline V CDR1 and CDR2: DFQATT, SNEGSKA (reference sequence). The CDR3 is CSALQVSAFF. The DNA for the CDR3 is TGCAGTGCTCTACAGGTCTCGGCTTTCTTT.

The chain joins TRBV19 to TRBJ2-7; D gene uncertain. CDR1 is LNHDA, CDR2 SQIVND, per germline (reference sequence). Deletions cut 3 bases from V and 2 bases from J, with 11 bases between. There are 14 residues in the CDR3. CDR3 region: CASSIQVGTYEQYF. In DNA form, the CDR3 reads TGTGCCAGTAGTATTCAGGTTGGGACCTACGAGCAGTACTTC. The complete variable domain, with remaining parts taken from reference TRBV19 and TRBJ2-7, reads DGGITQSPKYLFRKEGQNVTLSCEQNLNHDAMYWYRQDPGQGLRLIYYSQIVNDFQKGDIAEGYSVSREKKESFPLTVTSAQKNPTAFYLCASSIQVGTYEQYFGPGTRLTVT.

The chain employs TRBV15 and TRBJ1-5, with D possibly matching TRBD1 (5 bases). The germline V and J ends were trimmed by 0 bases and 7 bases, with 25 bases remaining between them. Germline CDR1 and CDR2: LNHNV and YYDKDF (reference sequence). The CDR3 contains 19 residues. This CDR3 reads CATSRDYPLKEGRGQPQHF. The CDR3 DNA reads as TGTGCCACCAGCAGAGATTATCCCTTGAAGGAGGGGCGGGGGCAGCCCCAGCATTTT.

This clonotype showed up just a few times. The V gene is TRBV20-1, the J gene TRBJ2-5; D possibly matches TRBD1 or TRBD2 (7 bases each). Trimming cost V 2 bases and J 5 bases, with 18 bases left between them. Germline CDR1 reads DFQATT; CDR2 reads SNEGSKA (reference sequence). This CDR3 is 15 amino acids long. The CDR3 protein is CSARPHKAGQETQYF. In DNA, the CDR3 is TGCAGTGCTAGACCCCATAAAGCGGGACAGGAGACCCAGTACTTC.

This clonotype was counted once. The rearrangement joins TRBV7-9 to TRBJ2-2, with D perhaps TRBD1 (5 bases). Between the trimmed V and J ends, which lost 6 bases and 1 base, there was a span of 9 bases. There are 14 residues in the CDR3. Germline-derived CDR1 and CDR2 are SEHNR and FQNEAQ (reference sequence). The chain's CDR3 is CASSWGRNTGELFF. CDR3 nucleotides: TGTGCCAGCAGTTGGGGCAGGAACACCGGGGAGCTGTTTTTT.

The chain links TRBV2 to TRBJ1-2, with TRBD1 identical over 7 bases. Germline V gene lookup returns CDR1 SNHLY and CDR2 FYNNEI. This CDR3 region has 14 residues. With 1 base clipped from V and 1 base from J, the junction kept 0 bases outside the gene matches. This CDR3 is CASSEGDSNYGYTF. In DNA form, the CDR3 reads TGTGCCAGCAGTGAAGGGGACAGTAACTATGGCTACACCTTC. The variable domain in full, completed from reference TRBV2 and TRBJ1-2, reads EPEVTQTPSHQVTQMGQEVILRCVPISNHLYFYWYRQILGQKVEFLVSFYNNEISEKSEIFDDQFSVERPDGSNFTLKIRSTKLEDSAMYFCASSEGDSNYGYTFGSGTRLTVV.

This clonotype has just a few counts. The rearrangement uses TRBV7-9 and TRBJ2-3; perhaps TRBD2 as D (5 bases). Germline V CDR1 and CDR2: SEHNR, FQNEAQ (reference sequence). The V gene lost 5 bases and the J gene lost 3 bases, with 6 bases spanning the gap. The CDR3 covers 12 residues. The CDR3 region is CASSRGTDTQYF. DNA of the CDR3: TGTGCCAGCAGCCGGGGTACAGATACGCAGTATTTT.

The chain is built from TRBV11-2 and TRBJ2-1, with D unresolved. This CDR3 is 13 amino acids long. Germline CDR1 is SGHAT and CDR2 is FQNNGV. The ends were cut back, 2 bases at V and 6 bases at J, with 8 bases in the middle. CDR3 in DNA: TGTGCCAGCAGCTTAACTACCGGCAATGAGCAGTTCTTC. The encoded protein is CASSLTTGNEQFF.

The chain joins TRBV24-1 to TRBJ2-3; 10 bases are shared with TRBD2. There are 16 residues in the CDR3. With V trimmed by 5 bases and J by 2 bases, 6 bases remained unmatched. CDR1 is KGHDR, CDR2 SFDVKD, per germline. In nucleotides, the CDR3 is TGTGCCACCAGTGTGAGGACTAGCGGAGTCACAGATACGCAGTATTTT. This codes for CATSVRTSGVTDTQYF.

The rearrangement uses TRBV5-1 and TRBJ2-7; D gene unclear. There are 11 residues in the CDR3. V was clipped by 5 bases and J by 4 bases, with 7 bases between them. The V gene's germline CDR1 is SGHRS and CDR2 YFSETQ. The CDR3 DNA reads as TGCGCCAGCAGAATTAAATACGAGCAGTACTTC. Its translation: CASRIKYEQYF.

The chain employs TRBV2 and TRBJ1-5, with D hard to call. Germline V gives CDR1 SNHLY, CDR2 FYNNEI. This CDR3 region has 13 residues. V gave up 7 bases and J gave up 1 base, with 8 bases separating them. CDR3 sequence (DNA): TGTGCCAGCAAGAGGGAGAGCAATCAGCCCCAGCATTTT. Amino acids: CASKRESNQPQHF.

The chain combines TRBV20-1 with TRBJ2-5; D is uncertain. The CDR3 length is 12 residues. V lost 3 bases to trimming and J lost 1 base, with 6 bases between them. CDR1 and CDR2 from the germline V gene are DFQATT and SNEGSKA (reference sequence). CDR3 sequence reads: CSASTVQETQYF. The CDR3 nucleotides are TGCAGTGCTAGTACAGTCCAAGAGACCCAGTACTTC.

The chain recombines TRBV15 with TRBJ1-1; D is undetermined. This CDR3 has 14 residues. Trimming removed 2 bases from V and 1 base from J, with 8 bases in between. From germline, CDR1 is LNHNV and CDR2 YYDKDF (reference sequence). CDR3 protein: CATSRIGKNTEAFF. CDR3 DNA: TGTGCCACCAGCAGAATTGGTAAGAACACTGAAGCTTTCTTT.

The genes are TRBV19 and TRBJ2-6, with D hard to call. The V gene's germline CDR1 is LNHDA and CDR2 SQIVND (reference sequence). The CDR3 length is 14 residues. Trimming left V 5 bases short and J 6 bases short, with 11 bases between. The chain's CDR3 is CASSPRRVANVLTF. CDR3 coding DNA: TGTGCCAGTAGTCCCAGACGAGTGGCCAACGTCCTGACTTTC.

The chain uses TRBV20-1 and TRBJ1-1, with a tentative D call TRBD1 (6 bases). Germline CDR1 reads DFQATT; CDR2 reads SNEGSKA (reference sequence). The CDR3 totals 16 residues. CDR3 DNA: TGCAGCAGCCAAAAACAGGGTTATCACCCTAACACTGAAGCTTTCTTT. Translated: CSSQKQGYHPNTEAFF.

The chain combines TRBV24-1 with TRBJ2-2; D is unclear. Germline V gene lookup returns CDR1 KGHDR and CDR2 SFDVKD. This CDR3 comprises 14 residues. V lost 4 bases, J lost 3 bases, and 8 bases lay in between. The CDR3 nucleotides read TGTGCCACCAGTGACCCCGTGGACACCGGGGAGCTGTTTTTT. Translating it yields CATSDPVDTGELFF.

This rearrangement joins TRBV29-1 to TRBJ2-7; 11 nucleotides agree with TRBD1. Germline V gene data show CDR1 as SQVTM and CDR2 as ANQGSEA. J was trimmed by 6 bases and V by 7 bases; bases with no gene match: 8. The CDR3 runs 13 residues. The CDR3 coding sequence is TGCAGCGGTGGTACCGGGACAGGGGGCGAGCAGTACTTC. Protein sequence: CSGGTGTGGEQYF.

The chain uses TRBV5-1 and TRBJ1-2; 7 bases align to TRBD1. The CDR3 is 19 amino acids. V dropped 4 bases and J dropped 0; count of bases not matched to a gene: 18. Germline V lookup: CDR1 SGHRS, CDR2 YFSETQ. CDR3 in amino acids: CASSPRRRDREPSNYGYTF. The CDR3 region has the DNA TGCGCCAGCAGCCCCCGAAGACGTGACAGGGAGCCCTCTAACTATGGCTACACCTTC. Full variable domain (remainder filled in from reference TRBV5-1 and TRBJ1-2): KAGVTQTPRYLIKTRGQQVTLSCSPISGHRSVSWYQQTPGQGLQFLFEYFSETQRNKGNFPGRFSGRQFSNSRSEMNVSTLELGDSALYLCASSPRRRDREPSNYGYTFGSGTRLTVV.

The V call is TRBV10-1, the J call TRBJ2-2; tentative D call: TRBD2 (5 bases). The germline V and J ends were trimmed by 2 bases and 2 bases, with 12 bases remaining between them. CDR3 length equals 16 residues. Germline CDR1 reads WNHNN; CDR2 reads SYGVQD (reference sequence). In DNA form, the CDR3 reads TGCGCCAGCAGTGAGCCTCCTCGGGGTAACACCGGGGAGCTGTTTTTT. Its translation: CASSEPPRGNTGELFF.

This clonotype has a handful of counts. The chain combines TRBV10-2 with TRBJ1-4; no clear D gene. Germline values: CDR1 WSHSY, CDR2 SAAADI. With 6 bases removed from V and 5 bases from J, the gap between germline ends came to 13 bases. This CDR3 is built from 14 residues. The CDR3 here is CASRDGVLNEKLFF. CDR3 DNA: TGCGCCAGCAGGGACGGAGTCCTAAATGAAAAACTGTTTTTT.

This clonotype was recorded once. The V gene is TRBV7-2, the J gene TRBJ2-1; D unclear. Trimming shortened V by 5 bases and J by 1 base, and 6 bases separated the two germline ends. The CDR3 extends over 13 amino acids. The germline gives CDR1 SGHTA, CDR2 FQGNSA. The CDR3 loop is CASSVFSYNEQFF. The CDR3 DNA reads as TGTGCCAGCAGCGTTTTTTCCTACAATGAGCAGTTCTTC.